The 7 T cell receptor beta chains given below trace back to one sample, sequenced in a study of sequential checkpoint blockade in melanoma. Profiled with immunoSEQ multiplex PCR; TCRdb holds only in-frame clones, not every one. This sample yields nearly 11,000 clones, of which just under 80% are seen a single time; over 9% belongs to the top ten. Treatment described: randomized to nivolumab then ipilimumab (arm A) or the reverse (arm B). Sequences were derived from CD8+ T cells sorted from blood (inferred from file names), sampled from a patient given nivolumab and ipilimumab in sequence. The receptors derive from a human donor with melanoma.

The chain is built from TRBV2 and TRBJ1-5; D not certain. This CDR3 has 14 amino acids. Between the trimmed V and J ends, which lost 6 bases and 0 bases, there was a span of 9 bases. Germline V lookup: CDR1 SNHLY, CDR2 FYNNEI. The CDR3 reads CASRVEYSNQPQHF. The CDR3 DNA is TGTGCCAGCAGAGTCGAGTATAGCAATCAGCCCCAGCATTTT. Full variable domain (rest looked up from reference TRBV2 and TRBJ1-5): EPEVTQTPSHQVTQMGQEVILRCVPISNHLYFYWYRQILGQKVEFLVSFYNNEISEKSEIFDDQFSVERPDGSNFTLKIRSTKLEDSAMYFCASRVEYSNQPQHFGDGTRLSIL.

This clone is categorized as large. The rearrangement joins TRBV10-3 to TRBJ1-5; weak D call: TRBD1 (5 bases). Trimming took 10 bases from V and 1 from J, leaving 14 bases between them. Per the germline V gene, CDR1 is ENHRY and CDR2 is SYGVKD. This CDR3 spans 14 amino acids. For the CDR3, the DNA is TGTGCCACCGCGGGACTGGGGAGCAATCAGCCCCAGCATTTT. Its protein product is CATAGLGSNQPQHF.

This clone appeared a few times. The chain combines TRBV29-1 with TRBJ1-2; no reliable D call. CDR1 SQVTM and CDR2 ANQGSEA come from the germline V gene. This CDR3 is 14 amino acids long. The V end was cut by 3 bases, the J end by 2 bases, with 13 bases between. This CDR3 reads CSVERATQNYGYTF. The CDR3 nucleotides read TGCAGCGTTGAGAGGGCCACCCAAAACTATGGCTACACCTTC. The full variable domain, rest sourced from reference TRBV29-1 and TRBJ1-2, is SAVISQKPSRDICQRGTSLTIQCQVDSQVTMMFWYRQQPGQSLTLIATANQGSEATYESGFVIDKFPISRPNLTFSTLTVSNMSPEDSSIYLCSVERATQNYGYTFGSGTRLTVV.

V usage is TRBV2 and J usage is TRBJ2-1; the match to TRBD2 covers 7 bases. The CDR3 contains 15 residues. The germline gives CDR1 SNHLY, CDR2 FYNNEI. Trimming removed 0 bases from V and 4 bases from J; junction bases left unmatched: 3. The CDR3 DNA sequence: TGTGCCAGCAGTGAAGCTAGCGGGTCGTACAATGAGCAGTTCTTC. Translated, it gives CASSEASGSYNEQFF.

This chain connects TRBV9 to TRBJ1-1; D might be TRBD1 (5 bases). V was cut by 2 bases and J by 1 base, with 15 bases left in between. This CDR3 comprises 16 residues. CDR1 SGDLS and CDR2 YYNGEE come from the germline V gene. In DNA, the CDR3 is TGTGCCAGCAGCGTGGGCAACAAGGGGCGGAACACTGAAGCTTTCTTT. Protein product: CASSVGNKGRNTEAFF.

This clone was recorded once. The chain carries TRBV4-2 and TRBJ2-7; D is possibly TRBD1 (5 bases). The CDR3 totals 15 residues. Germline V gene lookup returns CDR1 LGHNA and CDR2 YNFKEQ. Trimming pared 1 base from V and 2 bases from J, leaving 12 bases between. The CDR3 coding sequence is TGTGCCAGCAGCCAAGTGGGGCAGAACCCCTACGAGCAGTACTTC. Translation: CASSQVGQNPYEQYF.

This clone was observed a single time. The V call is TRBV15, the J call TRBJ2-6; TRBD2 might be the D (5 bases). V was pared by 3 bases and J by 0 bases, with 9 bases between. Germline CDR1 and CDR2: LNHNV and YYDKDF (reference sequence). The CDR3 extends over 16 amino acids. CDR3 amino acids: CATSRTGSSGANVLTF. CDR3 DNA: TGTGCCACCAGCAGGACGGGGAGCTCTGGGGCCAACGTCCTGACTTTC.